The sequence of this T cell receptor beta chain was determined in a study of shared clonotypes between healthy human individuals. As for the study in general: Each donor's CD8 memory used one plate, CD8 naive two, each CD4 subset three.

Each cell subset's genomic DNA was divided evenly among several immunoSEQ plates. Libraries were prepared by immunoSEQ multiplex PCR; TCRdb keeps only in-frame clonotypes and omits some of them. Here the sample spans 950,000 to 1,100,000 clones, roughly 70% being singletons. This clone was counted once. CDR3 length: 20 residues. In the CD4+ fraction, cells were divided into CD45RA+ naive and CD45RA-negative memory subsets. This receptor was identified in a young man in good health. This chain joins TRBV21-1 and TRBJ1-4. TRBV21-1 is reported as a pseudogene. The specimen was memory CD4+ T cells sorted from blood. The subset denotes: CD45RA-negative fraction. The CDR3 reads CASSKVLQNSPRVFNEKLFF. CDR3 nucleotide sequence: TGTGCCAGCAGCAAAGTACTCCAGAACAGCCCCCGGGTTTTTAATGAAAAACTGTTTTTT.